Each of the 18 T cell receptor beta chains below was sequenced from the same sample in a study of blood T cell repertoires in COVID-19 (dated by TCRdb to about 2020). The method was the immunoSEQ multiplex PCR assay. Sourced from immuneACCESS, this table was stored by TCRdb with only in-frame sequences that have V and J called. A share of the clones is absent; for the studies checked, an unresolved V gene accounts for under half, and the remainder has no known explanation. The sample table shows about 94,000 clones, and over 70% are seen once. Jointly, the top ten make up roughly 20% of the sample. Sequenced: peripheral blood. These receptors came from a human donor in a cohort sampled during active COVID-19.

The J gene is TRBJ1-4, the V gene TRBV5-4, with 8 bases aligning to TRBD1. CDR1 and CDR2 (germline): SGHNT, YYREEE (reference sequence). V was clipped by 4 bases and J by 8 bases; unmatched bases: 13. CDR3 length: 16 amino acids. The CDR3 DNA is TGTGCCAGCAGCGTCGGCCCCGGCAGGGGGCAGGAAAAACTGTTTTTT. It translates to CASSVGPGRGQEKLFF.

CDR3 region: CASSREASGTETQYF. The CDR3 nucleotides read TGTGCCAGCTCCCGGGAGGCTAGCGGGACGGAGACCCAGTACTTC. The V gene is TRBV27, the J gene TRBJ2-5; the match to TRBD2 covers 9 bases. Trimming cost V 8 bases and J 5 bases; bases outside gene matches: 12. The V gene's germline CDR1 is MNHEY and CDR2 SMNVEV (reference sequence). The CDR3 extends over 15 amino acids.

The chain uses TRBV6-6 and TRBJ1-2, with TRBD1 as a possible D gene (6 bases). The ends were cut back, 0 bases at V and 2 bases at J, with 10 bases in the middle. Germline V gene sequence: CDR1 MNHNY, CDR2 SVGAGI (reference sequence). This CDR3 contains 15 residues. CDR3 residues: CASSYSAGDNYGYTF. The CDR3 DNA is TGTGCCAGCAGTTACTCCGCAGGGGACAACTATGGCTACACCTTC.

The chain couples TRBV14 to TRBJ2-1; TRBD2 aligns across 13 bases. The CDR3 is 16 residues long. Unmatched junction bases numbered 7, after V lost 0 bases and J lost 11 bases. The germline gives CDR1 SGHDN, CDR2 FVKESK. The CDR3 DNA reads as TGTGCCAGCAGCCAAGAGCCGGGACTAGCGGGAAAGAAGCAGTTCTTC. Translation: CASSQEPGLAGKKQFF.

This chain joins TRBV18 and TRBJ1-3; 9 bases agree with TRBD1. Unmatched junction bases numbered 5, after V lost 3 bases and J lost 2 bases. CDR3 size: 16 residues. Germline loops: CDR1 KGHSH, CDR2 LQKENI. CDR3 bases: TGTGCCAGCTCACCTAGGGGACAGGGTGCTGGAAACACCATATATTTT. It yields the protein CASSPRGQGAGNTIYF.

This clone was detected only a few times. The chain recombines TRBV2 with TRBJ1-3; D is unclear. This CDR3 has 16 residues. Trimming left V 6 bases short and J 3 bases short, with 18 bases between. Germline-derived CDR1 and CDR2 are SNHLY and FYNNEI. The CDR3 DNA is TGTGCCAGCAGAGAACAACAGACTACTTATGGAAACACCATATATTTT. This codes for CASREQQTTYGNTIYF. The full variable domain, with the rest looked up from reference TRBV2 and TRBJ1-3, is EPEVTQTPSHQVTQMGQEVILRCVPISNHLYFYWYRQILGQKVEFLVSFYNNEISEKSEIFDDQFSVERPDGSNFTLKIRSTKLEDSAMYFCASREQQTTYGNTIYFGEGSWLTVV.

V and J are TRBV9 and TRBJ1-1; 7 nucleotides match TRBD1. The ends lost 5 bases at V and 0 bases at J; junction bases unmatched: 1. The CDR3 spans 13 residues. The germline CDR1 and CDR2 sequences are SGDLS and YYNGEE. This chain's CDR3 is CASRGGLNTEAFF. CDR3 nucleotide sequence: TGTGCCAGCAGAGGGGGCTTGAACACTGAAGCTTTCTTT.

The V call is TRBV19, the J call TRBJ1-1; 8 bases align to TRBD1. This CDR3 region has 15 residues. The germline V gene has CDR1 LNHDA and CDR2 SQIVND (reference sequence). V shed 5 bases, J shed 4 bases, and the junction held 9 bases outside the gene matches. The DNA of the CDR3 is TGTGCCAGTAGTGCACAGGACAGGGTTTTCACTGAAGCTTTCTTT. Translated: CASSAQDRVFTEAFF.

The V gene is TRBV3-1 (or the pseudogene TRBV3-2), the J gene TRBJ2-7; 7 positions agree with TRBD1. There are 14 residues in the CDR3. Per the germline V gene, CDR1 is LGHDT and CDR2 is YNNKEL (reference sequence). V gave up 4 bases and J gave up 1 base; unmatched junction bases: 4. CDR3: CASSPLDRSYEQYF. The CDR3 DNA reads as TGTGCCAGCAGCCCCTTGGACAGGTCCTACGAGCAGTACTTC.

This clone was seen just once. J is TRBJ1-3 and V is TRBV14; D may be TRBD1 (5 bases). CDR1 is SGHDN, CDR2 FVKESK, per germline. Trimming pared 1 base from V and 0 bases from J, leaving 10 bases between. The CDR3 is 16 amino acids. CDR3 DNA sequence: TGTGCCAGCAGCCAAGCTCAGGGCCCCTCTGGAAACACCATATATTTT. Protein: CASSQAQGPSGNTIYF.

The chain combines TRBV9 with TRBJ2-2; TRBD1 agrees at 10 bases. After removal of 2 bases from V and 3 bases from J, the junction contained 4 bases not matched to a gene. Germline V lookup: CDR1 SGDLS, CDR2 YYNGEE. The CDR3 spans 16 residues. CDR3 coding DNA: TGTGCCAGCAGCGTTCAGGGGACAGGGGACACCGGGGAGCTGTTTTTT. It is translated as CASSVQGTGDTGELFF.

The rearrangement joins TRBV15 to TRBJ2-7; D might be TRBD1 (6 bases). CDR3 length: 14 amino acids. V gave up 1 base and J gave up 3 bases, with 10 bases separating them. Germline CDR1 reads LNHNV; CDR2 reads YYDKDF (reference sequence). As DNA, the CDR3 is TGTGCCACCAGCAGAGTGGGGGCGCGCTACGAGCAGTACTTC. It translates to CATSRVGARYEQYF.

The chain uses TRBV25-1 and TRBJ2-2; 14 bases are shared with TRBD2. Trimming took 4 bases from V and 4 from J; bases not matched to a gene: 8. This CDR3 is 18 amino acids long. Germline CDR1 reads MGHDK; CDR2 reads SYGVNS. CDR3 bases: TGTGCCAGCAGTGCCCTGACTAGCGGGAGGGCGAGCACCGGGGAGCTGTTTTTT. Translating it yields CASSALTSGRASTGELFF.

The genes are TRBV20-1 and TRBJ2-7; 7 bases match TRBD2. V gave up 3 bases and J gave up 4 bases; unmatched junction bases: 9. Germline V CDR1 and CDR2: DFQATT, SNEGSKA (reference sequence). The CDR3 has 14 residues. The CDR3 protein is CSASDGLGFYEQYF. CDR3 coding DNA: TGCAGTGCTAGTGACGGACTAGGATTTTACGAGCAGTACTTC.

This chain connects TRBV15 to TRBJ2-7; D remains ambiguous. Trimming cost V 1 base and J 3 bases, with 4 bases left between them. Germline CDR1 LNHNV, CDR2 YYDKDF (reference sequence). CDR3 length equals 12 residues. CDR3 DNA sequence: TGTGCCACCAGCAGAGCCAGCTACGAGCAGTACTTC. Residues: CATSRASYEQYF.

This clone was recorded once. The gene calls are TRBV2 and TRBJ2-3; TRBD2 matches 14 bases. Germline V gene sequence: CDR1 SNHLY, CDR2 FYNNEI. This CDR3 has 15 residues. V gave up 4 bases and J gave up 8 bases; unmatched junction bases: 5. The CDR3 loop is CASSVGTSGSGTQYF. The CDR3 nucleotides are TGTGCCAGCAGTGTCGGGACTAGCGGGAGTGGTACGCAGTATTTT.

About this clone itself: Other DNA sequences in the same sample also yield this CDR3. This CDR3 reads CASFTAGETQYF. CDR3 DNA sequence: TGTGCCAGCTTTACCGCAGGCGAGACCCAGTACTTC. V is TRBV7-9 and J is TRBJ2-5; D unresolved. V lost 8 bases, J lost 5 bases, and 12 bases lay in between. Germline V gene sequence: CDR1 SEHNR, CDR2 FQNEAQ (reference sequence). The CDR3 runs to 12 residues.

The chain employs TRBV4-1 and TRBJ2-3; D call uncertain. There are 12 residues in the CDR3. Germline V gives CDR1 MGHRA, CDR2 YSYEKL. V was pared by 1 base and J by 4 bases, with 3 bases between. CDR3 coding DNA: TGCGCCAGCAGCCAAGCTCCAGATACGCAGTATTTT. This gives the protein CASSQAPDTQYF.